These T cell receptor beta chains were read from a single sample in a study of cytomegalovirus exposure and HLA in healthy donors. Sequencing was performed with immunoSEQ multiplex PCR; in TCRdb, only in-frame clones are kept and a portion is missing. Of 130,000 to 150,000 clones in the sample, around 82% were seen once. The sequenced sample was PBMCs. The receptors here all came from a middle-aged man in good health and CMV-seropositive. Each CDR3 is given with its conserved first and last residue. Fields, in order: V gene, J gene, D gene, CDR3 protein, CDR3 DNA. D genes are given only for firm matches.

V gene: TRBV5-4; J gene: TRBJ2-7; D gene: TRBD1; CDR3 protein: CASSLEAVTGGYEQYF; CDR3 DNA: TGTGCCAGCAGCTTGGAGGCGGTCACAGGGGGTTACGAGCAGTACTTC
V gene: TRBV5-1; J gene: TRBJ2-6; D gene: TRBD1; CDR3 protein: CASSLAGVRGPGSGANVLTF; CDR3 DNA: TGCGCCAGCAGCTTGGCTGGCGTGAGGGGGCCCGGCTCTGGGGCCAACGTCCTGACTTTC
V gene: TRBV10-3; J gene: TRBJ1-5; D gene: TRBD1; CDR3 protein: CAIGDRVQPQHF; CDR3 DNA: TGTGCCATTGGGGACAGGGTTCAGCCCCAGCATTTT
V gene: TRBV27; J gene: TRBJ2-5; D gene: NA; CDR3 protein: CASSSRSIETQYF; CDR3 DNA: TGTGCCAGCAGTTCACGGTCGATAGAGACCCAGTACTTC
V gene: TRBV7-6; J gene: TRBJ2-5; D gene: TRBD2; CDR3 protein: CASSLELAGVRDQETQYF; CDR3 DNA: TGTGCCAGCAGCTTAGAACTAGCGGGAGTAAGGGACCAAGAGACCCAGTACTTC
V gene: TRBV9; J gene: TRBJ2-7; D gene: TRBD1; CDR3 protein: CASSARDRATYEQYF; CDR3 DNA: TGTGCCAGCAGCGCCAGGGACAGGGCGACCTACGAGCAGTACTTC
V gene: TRBV27; J gene: TRBJ2-1; D gene: TRBD2; CDR3 protein: CASSLFLADNEQFF; CDR3 DNA: TGTGCCAGCAGTTTATTTCTAGCGGACAATGAGCAGTTCTTC
V gene: TRBV5-4; J gene: TRBJ2-2; D gene: NA; CDR3 protein: CASSVKLQATGELFF; CDR3 DNA: TGTGCCAGCAGCGTGAAGTTGCAGGCCACCGGGGAGCTGTTTTTT
V gene: TRBV7-2; J gene: TRBJ2-5; D gene: NA; CDR3 protein: CASSLSGAVQTQYF; CDR3 DNA: TGTGCCAGCAGCTTGAGTGGGGCCGTACAGACCCAGTACTTC
V gene: TRBV19; J gene: TRBJ2-1; D gene: NA; CDR3 protein: CASSPGWGRREVVF; CDR3 DNA: TGTGCCAGTAGTCCTGGATGGGGCCGGAGGGAAGTCGTCTTC
V gene: TRBV7-6; J gene: TRBJ2-3; D gene: NA; CDR3 protein: CASRATNSFADTQYF; CDR3 DNA: TGTGCCAGCAGGGCCACGAACAGTTTCGCAGATACGCAGTATTTT
V gene: TRBV5-4; J gene: TRBJ2-3; D gene: TRBD1; CDR3 protein: CASSPRQGIGFTDTQYF; CDR3 DNA: TGTGCCAGCAGCCCTCGACAGGGGATAGGTTTTACAGATACGCAGTATTTT
V gene: TRBV4-2; J gene: TRBJ1-4; D gene: NA; CDR3 protein: CASSQRQGGEKLFF; CDR3 DNA: TGTGCCAGCAGCCAAAGGCAGGGTGGTGAAAAACTGTTTTTT
V gene: TRBV2; J gene: TRBJ2-1; D gene: TRBD1; CDR3 protein: CASSEVGTGGSYNEQFF; CDR3 DNA: TGTGCCAGCAGTGAAGTGGGGACAGGGGGCAGCTACAATGAGCAGTTCTTC